The 20 T cell receptor beta chains listed next were all sequenced from one sample in a study of blood T cell repertoires in COVID-19. Repertoires were generated with immunoSEQ multiplex PCR, while TCRdb's copy carries only in-frame clones and drops some. Of 130,000 or so clones in the sample, 84% are singletons; the top ten hold over 1.1%. Sequenced material: peripheral blood. These receptors were collected from a man between 60 and 75 years old with acute or convalescent COVID-19.

The rearrangement joins TRBV18 to TRBJ2-5; tentatively, D is TRBD1 (5 bases). Germline V gene lookup returns CDR1 KGHSH and CDR2 LQKENI. The CDR3 runs 13 residues. V lost 4 bases and J 6 bases, leaving 12 bases between the germline ends. The CDR3 bases are TGTGCCAGCTCACGCGAACAGGAACAGACCCAGTACTTC. Residues: CASSREQEQTQYF.

This clone was picked up one time. V and J are TRBV10-3 and TRBJ2-2; 9 nucleotides line up with TRBD2. Germline V CDR1 and CDR2: ENHRY, SYGVKD. The CDR3 has 18 residues. J gave up 3 bases and V 0 bases, and 8 bases lay outside the gene matches. CDR3 sequence (DNA): TGTGCCATCAGTGAGTCGGGGTTAGCGGGAGACCACACCGGGGAGCTGTTTTTT. Translating it yields CAISESGLAGDHTGELFF.

J is TRBJ1-2 and V is TRBV30; D possibly corresponds to TRBD1 (6 bases). The CDR3 is made up of 14 amino acids. The germline gives CDR1 GTSNPN, CDR2 SVGIG (reference sequence). V lost 0 bases and J 7 bases, leaving 15 bases between the germline ends. The CDR3, as DNA: TGTGCCTGGAGTGTAGGGGGTACGGGTTCTGGCTACACCTTC. This encodes CAWSVGGTGSGYTF.

This rearrangement joins TRBV6-2 or TRBV6-3 to TRBJ2-6; TRBD2 aligns across 7 bases. Unmatched junction bases numbered 1, after V lost 2 bases and J lost 0 bases. Germline V gives CDR1 MNHEY, CDR2 SVGEGT. The CDR3 totals 16 residues. CDR3 DNA: TGTGCCAGCAGTTACAGCGGGGACTCTGGGGCCAACGTCCTGACTTTC. This sequence encodes CASSYSGDSGANVLTF.

The V gene is TRBV5-1, the J gene TRBJ2-6; 9 bases are a match to TRBD2. This CDR3 spans 18 amino acids. Germline lookup yields CDR1 SGHRS and CDR2 YFSETQ. V shed 0 bases, J shed 0 bases, and the junction held 4 bases outside the gene matches. CDR3 bases: TGCGCCAGCAGCTTGGACAGCGGGGGGAGCTCTGGGGCCAACGTCCTGACTTTC. As protein: CASSLDSGGSSGANVLTF.

The chain has TRBV9 and TRBJ2-1; possibly TRBD1 for D (6 bases). CDR3 size: 16 residues. V was pared by 2 bases and J by 3 bases, with 15 bases between. Germline values: CDR1 SGDLS, CDR2 YYNGEE. The CDR3: CASSVEQGLGYNEQFF. Here the CDR3 DNA reads TGTGCCAGCAGCGTCGAACAGGGTTTGGGCTACAATGAGCAGTTCTTC. Combining the CDR3 with reference TRBV9 and TRBJ2-1 gives the whole variable domain DSGVTQTPKHLITATGQRVTLRCSPRSGDLSVYWYQQSLDQGLQFLIQYYNGEERAKGNILERFSAQQFPDLHSELNLSSLELGDSALYFCASSVEQGLGYNEQFFGPGTRLTVL.

The chain combines TRBV6-1 with TRBJ2-7; D is undetermined. CDR3 size: 12 residues. The V end was cut by 2 bases, the J end by 3 bases, with 5 bases between. Germline assignment: CDR1 MNHNS and CDR2 SASEGT. In DNA, the CDR3 is TGTGCCAGCAGTGAATACAGCTACGAGCAGTACTTC. Protein product: CASSEYSYEQYF.

The CDR3 sequence: CASSPALLERYTF. The DNA of the CDR3 is TGTGCCAGCTCACCCGCTCTTCTCGAGCGCTACACCTTC. This chain joins TRBV18 and TRBJ1-2; D remains unclear. Deletions cut 3 bases from V and 9 bases from J, with 14 bases between. The CDR3 length is 13 residues. Germline V gene sequence: CDR1 KGHSH, CDR2 LQKENI. Full variable domain (remainder filled in from reference TRBV18 and TRBJ1-2): NAGVMQNPRHLVRRRGQEARLRCSPMKGHSHVYWYRQLPEEGLKFMVYLQKENIIDESGMPKERFSAEFPKEGPSILRIQQVVRGDSAAYFCASSPALLERYTFGSGTRLTVV.

The chain links TRBV11-2 to TRBJ2-1; TRBD2 agrees at 7 bases. V dropped 1 base and J dropped 2; count of bases not matched to a gene: 2. The CDR3 runs 15 residues. Looked up from germline, CDR1 is SGHAT and CDR2 is FQNNGV. The CDR3 spells CASSLGAGTYNEQFF. CDR3 DNA sequence: TGTGCCAGCAGCTTAGGAGCGGGAACCTACAATGAGCAGTTCTTC.

This clone was seen a handful of times. V usage is TRBV3-1 (or the pseudogene TRBV3-2) and J usage is TRBJ1-2; D is unclear. CDR1 and CDR2 from the germline V gene are LGHDT and YNNKEL (reference sequence). V lost 1 base, J lost 4 bases, and 7 bases lay in between. CDR3 length: 13 amino acids. The CDR3 is CASSQGSGYGYTF. CDR3 in DNA: TGTGCCAGCAGCCAAGGTTCGGGCTATGGCTACACCTTC.

This clone was seen just once. This chain links TRBV7-8 with TRBJ1-2, with a tentative D call TRBD1 (6 bases). This CDR3 has 17 residues. Trimming took off 3 bases at V and 3 bases at J, with 20 bases between the two ends. CDR1 is SGHVS and CDR2 is FQNEAQ in the germline V gene. The CDR3 sequence is CASSFGEGGSADYGYTF. The CDR3 coding sequence is TGTGCCAGCAGCTTTGGGGAGGGGGGATCTGCGGACTATGGCTACACCTTC.

This clone was found a few times. The gene calls are TRBV2 and TRBJ1-2; no clear D. The CDR3 contains 11 residues. Germline CDR1 reads SNHLY; CDR2 reads FYNNEI. Trimming cost V 3 bases and J 4 bases, with 3 bases left between them. The CDR3 protein is CASSDIYGYTF. Written as DNA, the CDR3 is TGTGCCAGCAGTGACATCTATGGCTACACCTTC.

V usage is TRBV5-1 and J usage is TRBJ1-1, with 8 bases that match TRBD1. The CDR3 is 15 residues long. From germline, CDR1 is SGHRS and CDR2 YFSETQ. The V and J ends lost 0 bases and 1 base, in that order; junction bases with no gene match: 2. CDR3 bases: TGCGCCAGCAGCTTGGTTACAGGGGGGAACACTGAAGCTTTCTTT. Translation gives CASSLVTGGNTEAFF.

This clone was recorded only once. The DNA for the CDR3 is TGTGCCAGCAGCTTCGGGACTAGCGGGAACTACAATGAGCAGTTCTTC. It encodes CASSFGTSGNYNEQFF. The chain employs TRBV5-6 and TRBJ2-1; TRBD2 matches 13 bases. Losses at the gene ends were 2 bases for V and 3 bases for J; bases not matched to a gene: 2. Germline CDR1 is SGHDT and CDR2 is YYEEEE. The CDR3 sequence is 16 residues long.

The V gene is TRBV5-1, the J gene TRBJ1-1; D remains ambiguous. The CDR3 spans 14 residues. Germline CDR1 is SGHRS and CDR2 is YFSETQ. V lost 2 bases, J lost 1 base, and 9 bases lay in between. CDR3 in amino acids: CASSFGSANTEAFF. The CDR3 DNA follows: TGCGCCAGCAGCTTCGGGTCGGCGAACACTGAAGCTTTCTTT.

This clone showed up just once. The CDR3 DNA is TGTGCCAGCAGTTACTCCTTGGGACAGGTAAATCAGCCCCAGCATTTT. Translating it yields CASSYSLGQVNQPQHF. This chain uses TRBV6-5 with TRBJ1-5; 8 nucleotides align to TRBD1. From germline, CDR1 is MNHEY and CDR2 SVGAGI. V lost 0 bases, J lost 4 bases, and 5 bases stayed unmatched. The CDR3 sequence is 16 residues long.

This clone was recorded a few times. The chain recombines TRBV6-5 with TRBJ1-2, with TRBD1 matching 8 bases. The V and J ends lost 11 bases and 4 bases, in that order; junction bases with no gene match: 6. Germline V lookup: CDR1 MNHEY, CDR2 SVGAGI. This CDR3 spans 12 amino acids. DNA of the CDR3: TGTGCCGGGGCTACAGGGGGCTATGGCTACACCTTC. Protein: CAGATGGYGYTF.

The chain is built from TRBV6-5 and TRBJ2-1; possibly TRBD1 for D (6 bases). Germline V gene data show CDR1 as MNHEY and CDR2 as SVGAGI. The CDR3 is 11 amino acids. Trimming pared 11 bases from V and 6 bases from J, leaving 11 bases between. The CDR3 is CAGTQGNEQFF. The CDR3 DNA reads as TGTGCCGGTACACAGGGCAATGAGCAGTTCTTC.

This chain joins TRBV5-1 and TRBJ1-3, with a possible D match to TRBD1 (5 bases). Germline-derived CDR1 and CDR2 are SGHRS and YFSETQ. The germline V and J ends were trimmed by 1 base and 0 bases, with 11 bases remaining between them. The CDR3 extends over 16 amino acids. CDR3 loop: CASSLQGLDSGNTIYF. The CDR3 nucleotides are TGCGCCAGCAGCTTGCAGGGCCTCGACTCTGGAAACACCATATATTTT.

This rearrangement joins TRBV6-5 to TRBJ2-7, with 12 bases aligning to TRBD2. With V trimmed by 7 bases and J by 2 bases, 3 bases remained unmatched. CDR1 is MNHEY and CDR2 is SVGAGI in the germline V gene. The length of the CDR3 is 14 residues. CDR3 residues: CASNGLAGTYEQYF. The CDR3 DNA is TGTGCCAGCAACGGACTAGCGGGAACCTACGAGCAGTACTTC.